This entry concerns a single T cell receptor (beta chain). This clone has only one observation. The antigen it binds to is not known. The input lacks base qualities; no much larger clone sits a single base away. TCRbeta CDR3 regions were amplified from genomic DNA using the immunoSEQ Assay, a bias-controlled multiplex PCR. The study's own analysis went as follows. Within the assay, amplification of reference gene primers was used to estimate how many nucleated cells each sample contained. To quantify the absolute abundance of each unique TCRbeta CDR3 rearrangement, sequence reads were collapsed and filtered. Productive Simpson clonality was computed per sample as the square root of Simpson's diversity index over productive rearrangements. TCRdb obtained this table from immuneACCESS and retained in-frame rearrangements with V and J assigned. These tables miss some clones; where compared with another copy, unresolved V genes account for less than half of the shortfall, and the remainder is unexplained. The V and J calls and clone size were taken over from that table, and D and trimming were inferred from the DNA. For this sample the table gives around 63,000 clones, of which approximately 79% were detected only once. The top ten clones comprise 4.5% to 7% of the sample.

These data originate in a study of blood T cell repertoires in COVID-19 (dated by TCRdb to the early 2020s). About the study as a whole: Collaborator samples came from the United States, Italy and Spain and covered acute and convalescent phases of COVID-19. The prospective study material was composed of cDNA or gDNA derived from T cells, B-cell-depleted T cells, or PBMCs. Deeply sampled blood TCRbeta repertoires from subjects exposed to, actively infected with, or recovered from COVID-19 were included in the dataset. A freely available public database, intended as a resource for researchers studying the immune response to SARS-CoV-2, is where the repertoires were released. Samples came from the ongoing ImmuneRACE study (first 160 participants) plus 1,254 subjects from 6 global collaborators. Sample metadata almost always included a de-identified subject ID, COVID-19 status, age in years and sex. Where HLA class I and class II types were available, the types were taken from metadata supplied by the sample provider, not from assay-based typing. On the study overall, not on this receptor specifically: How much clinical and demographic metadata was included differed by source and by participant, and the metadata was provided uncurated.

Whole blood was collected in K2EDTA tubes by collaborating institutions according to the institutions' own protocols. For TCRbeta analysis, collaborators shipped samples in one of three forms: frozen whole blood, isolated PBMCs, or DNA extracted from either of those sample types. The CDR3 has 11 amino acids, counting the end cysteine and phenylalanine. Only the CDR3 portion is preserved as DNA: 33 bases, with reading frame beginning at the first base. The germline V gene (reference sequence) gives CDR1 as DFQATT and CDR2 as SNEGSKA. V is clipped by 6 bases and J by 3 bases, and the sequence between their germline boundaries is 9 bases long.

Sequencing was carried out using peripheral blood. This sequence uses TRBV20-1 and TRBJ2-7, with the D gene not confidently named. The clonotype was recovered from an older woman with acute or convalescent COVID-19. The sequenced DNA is TGCAGTGCGCGACTTCTCTACGAGCAGTACTTC. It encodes CSARLLYEQYF.